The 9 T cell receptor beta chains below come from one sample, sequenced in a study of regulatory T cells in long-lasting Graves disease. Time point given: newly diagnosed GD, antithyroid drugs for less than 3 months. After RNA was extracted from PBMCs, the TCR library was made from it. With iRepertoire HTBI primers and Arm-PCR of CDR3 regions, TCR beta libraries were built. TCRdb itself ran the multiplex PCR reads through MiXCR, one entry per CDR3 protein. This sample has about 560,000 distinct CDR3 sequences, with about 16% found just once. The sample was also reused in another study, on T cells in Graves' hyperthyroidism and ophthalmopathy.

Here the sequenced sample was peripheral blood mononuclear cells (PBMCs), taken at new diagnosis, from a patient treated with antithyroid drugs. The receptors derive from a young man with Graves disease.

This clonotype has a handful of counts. The CDR3 sequence: CASSSIAGRGSYEQYF. CDR3 nucleotides: TGTGCCAGCAGCTCTATAGCGGGAAGGGGATCCTACGAGCAGTACTTC. The chain carries TRBV5-8 and TRBJ2-7; 8 nucleotides line up with TRBD2. The CDR3 loop spans 16 amino acids. The V gene end was trimmed by 3 bases and the J gene end by 1 base; junction bases not matched to a gene: 9. Germline V gene lookup returns CDR1 SGHTS and CDR2 YDEGEE.

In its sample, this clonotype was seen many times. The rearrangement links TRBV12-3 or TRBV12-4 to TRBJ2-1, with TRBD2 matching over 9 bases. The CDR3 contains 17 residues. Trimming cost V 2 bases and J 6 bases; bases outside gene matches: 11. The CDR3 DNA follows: TGTGCCAGCAGTTTAATTCTAGCGGGGACACCCACCAATGAGCAGTTCTTC. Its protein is CASSLILAGTPTNEQFF.

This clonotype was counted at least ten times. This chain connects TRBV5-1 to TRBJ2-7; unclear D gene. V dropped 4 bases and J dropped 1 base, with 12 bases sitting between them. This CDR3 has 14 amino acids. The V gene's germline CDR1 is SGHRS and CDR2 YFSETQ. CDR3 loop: CASSTRATSYEQYF. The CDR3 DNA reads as TGCGCCAGCAGCACCCGGGCCACGTCCTACGAGCAGTACTTC. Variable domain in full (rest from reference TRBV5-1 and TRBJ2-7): KAGVTQTPRYLIKTRGQQVTLSCSPISGHRSVSWYQQTPGQGLQFLFEYFSETQRNKGNFPGRFSGRQFSNSRSEMNVSTLELGDSALYLCASSTRATSYEQYFGPGTRLTVT.

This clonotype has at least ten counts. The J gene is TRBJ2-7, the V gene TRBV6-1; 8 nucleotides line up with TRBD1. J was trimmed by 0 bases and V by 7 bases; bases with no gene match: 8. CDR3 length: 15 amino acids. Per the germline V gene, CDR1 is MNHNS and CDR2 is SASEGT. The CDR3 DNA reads TGTGCCAGCATCTCGGGTACAGGGGGCTCCTACGAGCAGTACTTC. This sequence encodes CASISGTGGSYEQYF.

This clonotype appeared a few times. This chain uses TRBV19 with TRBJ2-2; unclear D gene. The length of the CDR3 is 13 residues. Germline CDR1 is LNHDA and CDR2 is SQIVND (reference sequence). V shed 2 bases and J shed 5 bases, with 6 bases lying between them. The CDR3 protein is CASSIRPTGELFF. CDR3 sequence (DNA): TGTGCCAGTAGTATAAGACCGACCGGGGAGCTGTTTTTT.

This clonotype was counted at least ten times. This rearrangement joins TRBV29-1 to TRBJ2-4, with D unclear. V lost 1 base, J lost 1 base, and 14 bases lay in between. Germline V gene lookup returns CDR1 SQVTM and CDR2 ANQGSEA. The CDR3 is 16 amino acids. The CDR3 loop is CSVEVGEFRAKNIQYF. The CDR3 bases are TGCAGCGTTGAAGTCGGAGAGTTCAGGGCCAAAAACATTCAGTACTTC.

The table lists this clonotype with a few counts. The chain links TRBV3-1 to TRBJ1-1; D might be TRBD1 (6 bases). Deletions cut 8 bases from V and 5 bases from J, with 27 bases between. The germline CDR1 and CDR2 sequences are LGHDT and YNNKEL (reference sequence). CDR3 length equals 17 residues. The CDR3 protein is CASSTGGARLTETEAFF. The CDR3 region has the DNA TGTGCCAGCTCGACCGGGGGGGCAAGGTTGACTGAAACTGAAGCTTTCTTT.

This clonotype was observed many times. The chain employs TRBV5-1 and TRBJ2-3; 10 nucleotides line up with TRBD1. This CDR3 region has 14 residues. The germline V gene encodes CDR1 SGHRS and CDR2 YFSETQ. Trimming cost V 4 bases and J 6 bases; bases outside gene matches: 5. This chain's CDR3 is CASSTDRGPDTQYF. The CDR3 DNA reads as TGCGCCAGCAGCACCGACAGGGGGCCCGATACGCAGTATTTT.

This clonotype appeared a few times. The CDR3 DNA reads as TGCAGTGCTAGAGATGCGGCGGGAGGGAACTACGAGCAGTACTTC. Translation gives CSARDAAGGNYEQYF. The J gene is TRBJ2-7, the V gene TRBV20-1; TRBD2 matches at 9 bases. The CDR3 has 15 residues. Germline loops: CDR1 DFQATT, CDR2 SNEGSKA (reference sequence). With V trimmed by 0 bases and J by 3 bases, 6 bases remained unmatched.